One TCR beta chain is described in this entry. As processed by the authors: The assay estimated nucleated cells by amplifying reference gene primers. Profiled with immunoSEQ multiplex PCR; TCRdb holds only in-frame clones, not every one. The V and J calls and the clone size are those of that table, but D and trimming were determined from the DNA. The repertoire holds under 250,000 clones, roughly 81% seen once, with roughly 8% in the top ten. This sample was taken from a study of blood T cell repertoires in COVID-19. At the level of the study: The origin of the acute and convalescent COVID-19 samples was the United States, Italy and Spain. PBMCs, B-cell-depleted T cells, or T cells were the source of the cDNA or gDNA that made up the material.

V dropped 5 bases and J dropped 7 bases, with 8 bases sitting between them. The germline V gene has CDR1 MNHEY and CDR2 SVGAGI. This CDR3 is 11 amino acids long. Sequencing was done on a sample of peripheral blood. The clonotype originates from a woman aged 45-65 years with active or convalescent COVID-19. The chain couples TRBV6-5 to TRBJ1-1; TRBD1 is a possible D gene (5 bases). In DNA, the CDR3 is TGTGCCAGCAGTCAGGGCGGTGAAGCTTTCTTT. Its protein product is CASSQGGEAFF.